This TCR beta chain was identified in a study of T cells in severe cutaneous drug reactions. Germline V lookup: CDR1 MNHEY, CDR2 SMNVEV (reference sequence). The CDR3 runs to 12 residues. The patients sequenced had a carbamazepine-induced Stevens-Johnson syndrome or toxic epidermal necrolysis reaction. Bulk and single-cell libraries used iRepertoire multiplex PCR with TCR subtype-specific primers. After re-calling the multiplex PCR reads, TCRdb lists one entry per CDR3 protein, DNA absent. Its table records more than 20,000 distinct CDR3 sequences. Sequencing input: PBMCs. This receptor was taken from a human donor with toxic epidermal necrolysis, a severe cutaneous drug reaction. V and J are TRBV27 and TRBJ2-7; TCRdb's D call, TRBD2, is unchecked because there is no DNA. This chain's CDR3 is CASSSPGLEQYF.